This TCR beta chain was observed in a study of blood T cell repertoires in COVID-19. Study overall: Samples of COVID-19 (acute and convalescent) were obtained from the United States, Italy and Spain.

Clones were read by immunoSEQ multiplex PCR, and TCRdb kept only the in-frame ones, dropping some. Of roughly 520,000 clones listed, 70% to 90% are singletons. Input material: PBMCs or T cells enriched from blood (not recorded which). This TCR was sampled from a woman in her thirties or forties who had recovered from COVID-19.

The CDR3 is CASSRGLADSSYEQYF. Written as DNA, the CDR3 is TGCGCCAGCAGCCGGGGACTAGCGGATAGCTCCTACGAGCAGTACTTC. The chain joins TRBV4-1 to TRBJ2-7; TRBD2 matches at 11 bases. Germline V gene sequence: CDR1 MGHRA, CDR2 YSYEKL. The CDR3 length is 16 residues. J was trimmed by 0 bases and V by 4 bases; bases with no gene match: 5.